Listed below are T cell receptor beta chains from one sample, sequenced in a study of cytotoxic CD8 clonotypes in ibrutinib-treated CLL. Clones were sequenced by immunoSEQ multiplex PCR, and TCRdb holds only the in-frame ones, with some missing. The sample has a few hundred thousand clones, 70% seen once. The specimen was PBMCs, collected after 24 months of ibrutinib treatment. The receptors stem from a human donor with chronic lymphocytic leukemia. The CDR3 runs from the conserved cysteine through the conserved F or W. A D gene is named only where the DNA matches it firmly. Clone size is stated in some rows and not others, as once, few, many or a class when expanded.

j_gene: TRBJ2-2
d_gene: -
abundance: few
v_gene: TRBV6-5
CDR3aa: CASSYGAPGTGELFF
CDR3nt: TGTGCCAGCAGTTACGGGGCCCCAGGCACCGGGGAGCTGTTTTTT

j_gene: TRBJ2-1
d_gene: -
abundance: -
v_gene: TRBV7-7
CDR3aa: CASSYRLSSYNEQFF
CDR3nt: TGTGCTAGCAGCTACAGGCTTAGCTCCTACAATGAGCAGTTCTTC

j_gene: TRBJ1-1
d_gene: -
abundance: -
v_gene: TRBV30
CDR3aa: CAWSTGAGVTEAFF
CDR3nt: TGTGCCTGGAGTACCGGGGCGGGAGTCACTGAAGCTTTCTTT

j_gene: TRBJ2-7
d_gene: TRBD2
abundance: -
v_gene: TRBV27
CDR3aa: CASSLGGRFSYEQYF
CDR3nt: TGTGCCAGCAGTTTAGGCGGGAGGTTCTCCTACGAGCAGTACTTC

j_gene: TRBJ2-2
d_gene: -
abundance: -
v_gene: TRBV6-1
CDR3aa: CASERPTGSAGELFF
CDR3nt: TGTGCCAGCGAGAGACCCACAGGAAGCGCCGGGGAGCTGTTTTTT

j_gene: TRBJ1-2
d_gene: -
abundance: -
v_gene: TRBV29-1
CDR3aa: CSVPMASGYTF
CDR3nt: TGCAGCGTCCCCATGGCGTCCGGCTACACCTTC

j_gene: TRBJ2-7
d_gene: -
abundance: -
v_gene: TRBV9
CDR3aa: CASSERGDWNYEQYF
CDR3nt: TGTGCCAGCAGCGAGAGGGGGGACTGGAACTACGAGCAGTACTTC

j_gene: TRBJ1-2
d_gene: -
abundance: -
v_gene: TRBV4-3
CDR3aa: CASSQGAGVREDYTF
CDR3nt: TGCGCCAGCAGCCAAGGAGCAGGGGTGAGAGAGGACTACACCTTC

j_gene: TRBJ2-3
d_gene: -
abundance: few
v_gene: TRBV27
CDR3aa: CASRGVTQYF
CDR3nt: TGTGCCAGCAGGGGAGTTACGCAGTATTTT

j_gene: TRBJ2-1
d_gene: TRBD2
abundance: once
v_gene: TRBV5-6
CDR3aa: CASSLAGLTYEQFF
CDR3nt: TGTGCCAGCAGCTTGGCGGGACTAACCTATGAGCAGTTCTTC

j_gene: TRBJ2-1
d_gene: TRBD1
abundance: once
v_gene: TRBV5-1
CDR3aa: CASSLGTGGPNEQFF
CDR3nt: TGCGCCAGCAGCCTTGGGACAGGGGGGCCCAATGAGCAGTTCTTC

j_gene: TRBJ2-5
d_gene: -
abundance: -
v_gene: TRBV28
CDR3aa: CASSPRRWAATSSYETQYF
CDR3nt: TGTGCCAGCAGCCCCCGGAGGTGGGCCGCTACCTCTTCCTATGAGACCCAGTACTTC

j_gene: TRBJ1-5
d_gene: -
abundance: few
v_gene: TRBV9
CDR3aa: CASSVGVNSNQPQHF
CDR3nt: TGTGCCAGCAGCGTAGGGGTGAATAGCAATCAGCCCCAGCATTTT

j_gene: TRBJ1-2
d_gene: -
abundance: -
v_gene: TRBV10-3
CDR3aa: CAISESRGRGGGYTF
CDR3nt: TGTGCCATCAGTGAGTCTAGGGGCAGGGGAGGCGGCTACACCTTC

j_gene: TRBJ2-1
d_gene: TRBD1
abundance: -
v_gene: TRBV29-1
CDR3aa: CSVEGSTGGADEQFF
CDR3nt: TGCAGCGTTGAGGGCTCGACAGGGGGCGCGGATGAGCAGTTCTTC

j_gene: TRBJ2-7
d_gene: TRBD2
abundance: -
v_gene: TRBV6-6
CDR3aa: CASSYSLAGLPYEQYF
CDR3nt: TGTGCCAGCAGTTACTCTCTAGCGGGTCTTCCCTACGAGCAGTACTTC

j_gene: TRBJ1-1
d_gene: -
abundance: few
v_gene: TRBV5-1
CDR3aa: CASSPTGNTEAFF
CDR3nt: TGCGCCAGCAGCCCGACAGGGAACACTGAAGCTTTCTTT

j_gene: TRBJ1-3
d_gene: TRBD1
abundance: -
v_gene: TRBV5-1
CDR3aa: CASSSRDSSGNTIYF
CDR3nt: TGCGCCAGCAGCAGCAGGGACAGCTCTGGAAACACCATATATTTT

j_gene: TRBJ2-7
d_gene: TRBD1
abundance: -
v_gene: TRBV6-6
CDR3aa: CASSYPGQGEVGQYF
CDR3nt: TGTGCCAGCAGTTACCCCGGACAGGGGGAGGTGGGGCAGTACTTC

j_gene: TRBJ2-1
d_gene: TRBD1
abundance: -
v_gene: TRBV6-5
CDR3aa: CASRHPGGYEQFF
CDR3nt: TGTGCCAGCAGACACCCAGGGGGCTATGAGCAGTTCTTC

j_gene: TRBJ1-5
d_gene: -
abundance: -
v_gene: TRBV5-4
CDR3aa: CASSLWGRDQPQHF
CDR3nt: TGTGCCAGCAGCTTATGGGGAAGGGATCAGCCCCAGCATTTT

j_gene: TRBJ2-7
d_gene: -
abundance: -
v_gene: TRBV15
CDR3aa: CATSSPNRDNYEQYF
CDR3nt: TGTGCCACCAGCTCCCCGAACAGGGATAACTACGAGCAGTACTTC

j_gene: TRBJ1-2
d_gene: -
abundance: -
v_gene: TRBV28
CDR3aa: CATSLDGSGYTF
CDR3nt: TGTGCCACCTCACTGGATGGTAGTGGCTACACCTTC

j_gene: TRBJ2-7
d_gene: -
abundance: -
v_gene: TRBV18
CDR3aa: CASSPRAFMDEQYF
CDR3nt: TGTGCCAGCTCACCACGGGCATTCATGGACGAGCAGTACTTC

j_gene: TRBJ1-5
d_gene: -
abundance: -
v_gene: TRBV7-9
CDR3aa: CASSLVDSSQPQHF
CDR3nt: TGTGCCAGCAGCTTAGTGGACAGCTCTCAGCCCCAGCATTTT

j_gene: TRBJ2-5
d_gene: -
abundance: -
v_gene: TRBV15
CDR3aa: CATSRDLGAETQYF
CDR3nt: TGTGCCACCAGCAGAGATTTAGGGGCTGAGACCCAGTACTTC

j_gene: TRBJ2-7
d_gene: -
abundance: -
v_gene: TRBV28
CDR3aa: CASSLWGPSSYEQYF
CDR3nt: TGTGCCAGCAGTTTATGGGGCCCGAGCTCCTACGAGCAGTACTTC

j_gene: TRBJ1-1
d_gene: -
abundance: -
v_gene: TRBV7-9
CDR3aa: CASTPKEGGGVGEAFF
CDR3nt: TGTGCCAGCACCCCGAAGGAGGGGGGGGGAGTTGGTGAAGCTTTCTTT

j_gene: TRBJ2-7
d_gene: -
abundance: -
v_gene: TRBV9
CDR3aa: CASSSGVAHEQYF
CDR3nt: TGTGCCAGCAGCTCAGGTGTGGCCCACGAGCAGTACTTC

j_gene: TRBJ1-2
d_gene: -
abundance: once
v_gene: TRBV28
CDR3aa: CASTWGGPYGYTF
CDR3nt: TGTGCCAGCACCTGGGGGGGACCTTATGGCTACACCTTC

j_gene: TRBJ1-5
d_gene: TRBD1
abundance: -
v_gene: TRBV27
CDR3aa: CASSPGQGGDQPQHF
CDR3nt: TGTGCCAGCAGTCCGGGACAGGGGGGGGATCAGCCCCAGCATTTT

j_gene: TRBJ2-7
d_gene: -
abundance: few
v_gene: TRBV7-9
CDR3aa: CASSFLDSHEQYF
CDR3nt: TGTGCCAGCAGCTTCCTGGACAGCCACGAGCAGTACTTC

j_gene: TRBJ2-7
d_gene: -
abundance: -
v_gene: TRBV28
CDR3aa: CASSLYAAYEQYF
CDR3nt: TGTGCCAGCAGTTTATACGCGGCCTACGAGCAGTACTTC

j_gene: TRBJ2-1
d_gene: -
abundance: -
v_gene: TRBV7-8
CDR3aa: CASSLPRLRDSRGDEQFF
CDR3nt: TGTGCCAGCAGCTTACCTAGGTTACGGGACTCCCGGGGCGATGAGCAGTTCTTC

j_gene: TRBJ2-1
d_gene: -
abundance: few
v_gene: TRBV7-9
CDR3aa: CASSWDGYNEQFF
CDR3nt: TGTGCCAGCAGCTGGGACGGGTACAATGAGCAGTTCTTC

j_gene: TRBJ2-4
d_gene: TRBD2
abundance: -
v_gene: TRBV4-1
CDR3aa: CASSQDTAGGNVLAKNIQYF
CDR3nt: TGCGCCAGCAGCCAAGATACAGCGGGAGGGAATGTTCTAGCCAAAAACATTCAGTACTTC

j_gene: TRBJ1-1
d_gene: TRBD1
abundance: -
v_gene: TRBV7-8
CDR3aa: CASSPHPGQGATEAFF
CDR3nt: TGTGCCAGCAGCCCCCACCCGGGACAGGGGGCCACTGAAGCTTTCTTT

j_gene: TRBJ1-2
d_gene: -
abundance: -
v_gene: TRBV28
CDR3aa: CASSLERQGYTF
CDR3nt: TGTGCCAGCAGTTTAGAGCGCCAGGGCTACACCTTC

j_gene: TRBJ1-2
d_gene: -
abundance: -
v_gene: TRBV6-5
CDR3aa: CASSEGPGYGYTF
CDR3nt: TGTGCCAGCAGCGAGGGCCCAGGGTATGGCTACACCTTC

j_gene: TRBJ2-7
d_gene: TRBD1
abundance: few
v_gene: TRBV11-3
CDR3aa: CASRTTGGEQYF
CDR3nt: TGTGCCAGCAGAACCACAGGGGGCGAGCAGTACTTC

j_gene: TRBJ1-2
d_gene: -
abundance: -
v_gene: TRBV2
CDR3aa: CASSGTFERATF
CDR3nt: TGTGCCAGCAGTGGCACCTTTGAACGCGCTACCTTC

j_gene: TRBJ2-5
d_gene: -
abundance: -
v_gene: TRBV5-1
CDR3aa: CASSFLQETQYF
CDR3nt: TGCGCCAGCAGCTTTCTTCAAGAGACCCAGTACTTC

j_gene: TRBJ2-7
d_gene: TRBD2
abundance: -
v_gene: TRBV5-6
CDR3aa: CASSPRLAPRRDEQYF
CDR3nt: TGTGCCAGCAGCCCCCGACTAGCCCCACGCAGGGACGAGCAGTACTTC

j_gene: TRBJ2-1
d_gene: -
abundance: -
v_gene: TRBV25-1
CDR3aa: CASSDGGSSYNEQFF
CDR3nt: TGTGCCAGCAGTGATGGGGGGAGCTCCTACAATGAGCAGTTCTTC

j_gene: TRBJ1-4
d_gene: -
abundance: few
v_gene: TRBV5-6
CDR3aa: CASSSLGSQYEKLFF
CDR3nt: TGTGCCAGCAGCTCCCTCGGATCGCAGTATGAAAAACTGTTTTTT

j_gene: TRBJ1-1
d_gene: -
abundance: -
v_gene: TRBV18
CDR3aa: CASSRDNLEAFF
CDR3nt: TGTGCCAGCTCACGGGACAACCTTGAAGCTTTCTTT

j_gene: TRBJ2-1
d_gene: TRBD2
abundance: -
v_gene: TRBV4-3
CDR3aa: CASSHWTSGNEQFF
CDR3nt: TGCGCCAGCAGCCATTGGACTAGCGGCAATGAGCAGTTCTTC

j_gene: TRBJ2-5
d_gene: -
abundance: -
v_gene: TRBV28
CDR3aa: CASSFAQSLLMETQYF
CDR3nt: TGTGCCAGCAGTTTCGCCCAATCCCTGTTGATGGAGACCCAGTACTTC